This TCR beta chain emerged from a study of cytomegalovirus exposure and HLA in healthy donors. General observations from the study: A few CMV-associated chains proved CMV antigen-specific in vitro. It was shown in a later analysis that HLA-associated TCR beta chains were more clonally expanded than other, equally common chains.

60 Vbeta and 13 Jbeta primers were used in PCR. Libraries were prepared by immunoSEQ multiplex PCR; TCRdb keeps only in-frame clonotypes and omits some of them. Seen here are 75,000 to 95,000 clones, more than 55% observed once, and the top ten hold 20% to 25%. About this clone: Its antigen is not known.

The CDR3 extends over 11 amino acids. With 6 bases removed from V and 5 bases from J, the gap between germline ends came to 10 bases. In germline, CDR1 is DFQATT, CDR2 SNEGSKA (reference sequence). Sequencing was carried out using PBMCs. This sequence originates from a woman aged 50 to 65 in good health and CMV-seropositive. This chain joins TRBV20-1 and TRBJ2-5, with D tentatively TRBD2 (6 bases). In DNA form, the CDR3 reads TGCAGTGCACCTAGCGCGGAGACCCAGTACTTC. Encoded protein: CSAPSAETQYF.